The 17 T cell receptor beta chains below come from one sample, sequenced in a study of control samples from healthy donors and cancer patients. Sequencing used immunoSEQ multiplex PCR; TCRdb keeps in-frame clones, though not all of them. The table records about 55,000 clones, roughly 95% of them present only once. The sample taken for sequencing was blood. The receptors were gathered from a woman under 30 in good health.

The J gene is TRBJ2-3, the V gene TRBV5-1; D gene ambiguous. Germline lookup yields CDR1 SGHRS and CDR2 YFSETQ. Trimming removed 9 bases from V and 6 bases from J, with 23 bases in between. The CDR3 runs to 15 residues. CDR3 nucleotides: TGCGCCACCTACCACGGAAGTCGTCCTGATGATACGCAGTATTTT. Translating gives CATYHGSRPDDTQYF.

V gene TRBV6-5 combines with J gene TRBJ2-1, with 7 bases that match TRBD1. Germline lookup yields CDR1 MNHEY and CDR2 SVGAGI. With V trimmed by 4 bases and J by 2 bases, 8 bases remained unmatched. The CDR3 extends over 16 amino acids. Written as DNA, the CDR3 is TGTGCCAGCAGTTCTTTAAACAGGGGAACCTACAATGAGCAGTTCTTC. This translates into CASSSLNRGTYNEQFF.

This rearrangement joins TRBV6-5 to TRBJ1-2; maybe TRBD1 (6 bases). The V gene's germline CDR1 is MNHEY and CDR2 SVGAGI. V gave up 6 bases and J gave up 1 base, with 15 bases separating them. The CDR3 extends over 15 amino acids. CDR3 nucleotide sequence: TGTGCCAGCAGACCCGGACAGCCAGTTAACTATGGCTACACCTTC. Translating it yields CASRPGQPVNYGYTF.

This chain connects TRBV7-2 to TRBJ2-1; 8 positions agree with TRBD2. V lost 2 bases to trimming and J lost 7 bases; unmatched junction nucleotides: 7. CDR1 SGHTA and CDR2 FQGNSA come from the germline V gene. CDR3 length: 15 amino acids. This chain's CDR3 is CASSLRRGAGNEQFF. The CDR3 nucleotides are TGTGCCAGCAGCTTAAGGCGGGGGGCGGGAAATGAGCAGTTCTTC.

This clone was found once. Other DNA sequences within the sample encode an identical CDR3. The chain uses TRBV6-4 and TRBJ2-3; a weak D match, TRBD2 (7 bases). The V end lost 0 bases, the J end lost 2 bases, and 9 bases lay between the germline ends. The CDR3 length is 15 residues. The V gene's germline CDR1 is MRHNA and CDR2 SNTAGT. CDR3 coding DNA: TGTGCCAGCAGTGACTCAGGGGGGGCCACAGATACGCAGTATTTT. Encoded protein: CASSDSGGATDTQYF.

The chain has TRBV4-3 and TRBJ2-7; D gene uncertain. V was shortened by 0 bases and J by 3 bases, with 9 bases between the two germline ends. This CDR3 spans 14 amino acids. CDR1 and CDR2 from the germline V gene are LGHNA and YSLEER. The CDR3 loop reads CASSQDRSGYEQYF. DNA of the CDR3: TGCGCCAGCAGCCAAGATAGGTCCGGCTACGAGCAGTACTTC.

The chain employs TRBV5-8 and TRBJ1-1, with 9 positions matching TRBD1. With V trimmed by 6 bases and J by 1 base, 7 bases remained unmatched. The V gene's germline CDR1 is SGHTS and CDR2 YDEGEE. The CDR3 length is 15 residues. The CDR3 DNA is TGTGCCAGCAACCCGGGACAGGGACCGAACACTGAAGCTTTCTTT. It is translated as CASNPGQGPNTEAFF.

The V gene is TRBV2, the J gene TRBJ1-1, with D hard to call. V was cut by 7 bases and J by 0 bases, with 3 bases left in between. This CDR3 region has 11 residues. Germline loops: CDR1 SNHLY, CDR2 FYNNEI. The CDR3 here is CASTVNTEAFF. DNA of the CDR3: TGTGCCAGCACCGTGAACACTGAAGCTTTCTTT.

The rearrangement joins TRBV7-9 to TRBJ1-2; 12 bases fit TRBD1. V shed 5 bases and J 5 bases; nucleotides not matched to a gene: 12. The CDR3 extends over 17 amino acids. Germline values: CDR1 SEHNR, CDR2 FQNEAQ (reference sequence). The CDR3 DNA reads TGTGCCAGCAGCGATAGTTGGGGACAGGGGGCCATTTATGGCTACACCTTC. Residues: CASSDSWGQGAIYGYTF. Filled out from reference TRBV7-9 and TRBJ1-2, the complete variable domain reads DTGVSQNPRHKITKRGQNVTFRCDPISEHNRLYWYRQTLGQGPEFLTYFQNEAQLEKSRLLSDRFSAERPKGSFSTLEIQRTEQGDSAMYLCASSDSWGQGAIYGYTFGSGTRLTVV.

The rearrangement joins TRBV24-1 to TRBJ1-2, with D perhaps matching TRBD1 (6 bases). Germline CDR1 and CDR2: KGHDR and SFDVKD. Trimming pared 6 bases from V and 2 bases from J, leaving 12 bases between. The length of the CDR3 is 14 residues. The chain's CDR3 is CATSPDSRNYGYTF. CDR3 DNA: TGTGCCACCAGTCCGGACAGTCGGAACTATGGCTACACCTTC.

The chain combines TRBV28 with TRBJ1-3; possible D gene TRBD1, 5 bases. V was cut by 10 bases and J by 0 bases, with 16 bases left in between. The CDR3 is made up of 15 amino acids. Germline V gene lookup returns CDR1 MDHEN and CDR2 SYDVKM. The CDR3 region has the DNA TGTGCCACCAAAACGGGACGGAGCTCTGGAAACACCATATATTTT. The encoded protein is CATKTGRSSGNTIYF.

The V and J genes are TRBV7-2 and TRBJ1-6; 7 bases line up with TRBD1. The V segment lost 5 bases and the J segment 5 bases; nucleotides outside the gene matches: 12. Germline lookup yields CDR1 SGHTA and CDR2 FQGNSA. The CDR3 consists of 17 residues. This CDR3 is CASSIHPTGTNNSPLHF. The CDR3, as DNA: TGTGCCAGCAGCATACATCCGACAGGGACCAATAATTCACCCCTCCACTTT.

V gene TRBV5-1 combines with J gene TRBJ2-7; D is undetermined. The CDR3 totals 14 residues. Germline V gene data show CDR1 as SGHRS and CDR2 as YFSETQ. V shed 5 bases and J shed 1 base, with 13 bases lying between them. CDR3 nucleotide sequence: TGCGCCAGCAGTTCGGGCAGGATTTCCTACGAGCAGTACTTC. It is translated as CASSSGRISYEQYF.

The genes are TRBV30 and TRBJ1-2; 12 bases agree with TRBD1. Germline trimming cut 0 bases from V and 6 bases from J; bases unmatched to any gene: 5. CDR3 size: 15 residues. Germline V gene sequence: CDR1 GTSNPN, CDR2 SVGIG (reference sequence). In DNA, the CDR3 is TGTGCCTGGAGTGTAGGGACAGGGGGCGCCGATGGCTACACCTTC. Translating it yields CAWSVGTGGADGYTF.

The CDR3 sequence is CASSPGDVDTDTQYF. CDR3 in DNA: TGTGCCAGCAGTCCGGGGGACGTAGACACAGATACGCAGTATTTT. The chain is built from TRBV6-2 or TRBV6-3 and TRBJ2-3; the D gene is possibly TRBD2 (6 bases). Trimming took off 5 bases at V and 2 bases at J, with 14 bases between the two ends. The CDR3 totals 15 residues. Germline V gene lookup returns CDR1 MNHEY and CDR2 SVGEGT.

The rearrangement joins TRBV6-2 or TRBV6-3 to TRBJ2-6, with no clear D. Trimming removed 5 bases from V and 1 base from J, with 6 bases in between. CDR1 is MNHEY, CDR2 SVGEGT, per germline. The CDR3 runs to 14 residues. CDR3 nucleotide sequence: TGTGCCAGCAGTCAAATATCTGGGGCCAACGTCCTGACTTTC. It translates to CASSQISGANVLTF.

This chain joins TRBV6-2 or TRBV6-3 and TRBJ2-5; D is ambiguous. With 2 bases removed from V and 1 base from J, the gap between germline ends came to 2 bases. The CDR3 length is 12 residues. The germline CDR1 and CDR2 sequences are MNHEY and SVGEGT. The CDR3 DNA is TGTGCCAGCAGTTACGCCCAAGAGACCCAGTACTTC. Translated: CASSYAQETQYF.